This TCR beta chain was found in a study of T cell responses to AZD1222 COVID-19 vaccine. Method: immunoSEQ multiplex PCR; TCRdb's copy keeps in-frame clones and lacks some. This sample has 90,000 to 150,000 clones, with around 90% found just once. Germline loops: CDR1 SGHTA, CDR2 FQGNSA. V was trimmed by 5 bases and J by 7 bases, leaving 12 bases between them. The CDR3 is 13 residues long. This TCR derives from an adult who received the AZD1222 COVID-19 vaccine. The J gene is TRBJ1-3, the V gene TRBV7-2; D is possibly TRBD1 (5 bases). Specimen: peripheral blood, collected 28 days after the second AZD1222 dose. DNA for the CDR3: TGTGCCAGCAGCCCGAGACAGTTCAACACCATATATTTT. Protein sequence: CASSPRQFNTIYF.